This T cell receptor beta chain was sequenced for a study of blood T cell repertoires in COVID-19. About the research overall: The United States, Italy and Spain were the sources of the acute and convalescent COVID-19 samples.

Trimming at V came to 3 bases and at J to 1 base, leaving 16 bases not matched to a gene. CDR1 PRHDT and CDR2 FYEKMQ come from the germline V gene (reference sequence). This CDR3 region has 22 residues. In the source study's methods: Counts of nucleated cells, estimated from reference gene primer amplification, were obtained. Sequencing used immunoSEQ multiplex PCR; TCRdb keeps in-frame clones, though not all of them. That table furnishes V, J and clone size, whereas the DNA furnished D and trimming. This sample has 200,000 to 250,000 clones, with 75% to 90% found just once. Living in 24 US areas, the participants were between 18 and 89 years of age. Self-reported history from a screening survey and questionnaire set each donor's cohort.

The rearrangement links TRBV13 to TRBJ2-3, with 16 bases aligning to TRBD2. Sequencing was performed on PBMCs or T cells enriched from blood (not recorded which). This TCR came from a woman aged 25 to 39 who had been exposed to COVID-19. Here the CDR3 DNA reads TGTGCCAGCAGCTTTAGCCCGGGACTAGCGGGGGGGCCTGGGTCTGGCACAGATACGCAGTATTTT. Its translation: CASSFSPGLAGGPGSGTDTQYF.